One and the same sample provided the 24 T cell receptor beta chains below, sequenced in a study of shared clonotypes between healthy human individuals. The method was immunoSEQ multiplex PCR; TCRdb's version includes in-frame clones alone and lacks a portion of them. The sample lists some 630,000 clones, 72% occurring once. Sequencing was done on a sample of memory CD4+ T cells sorted from blood. Specified subset: CD45RA-negative fraction. Receptors were obtained from a woman in her 30s in good health.

V is TRBV4-2 and J is TRBJ1-4, with 9 bases matching TRBD1. V lost 2 bases to trimming and J lost 3 bases; unmatched junction nucleotides: 7. The CDR3 length is 17 residues. Germline loops: CDR1 LGHNA, CDR2 YNFKEQ. The CDR3 coding sequence is TGTGCCAGCAGCCAAACGGGACAGGGTCAGGCTAATGAAAAACTGTTTTTT. Protein product: CASSQTGQGQANEKLFF.

This chain links TRBV7-2 with TRBJ2-1; D is uncertain. The germline V gene has CDR1 SGHTA and CDR2 FQGNSA. This CDR3 has 13 residues. Between the trimmed V and J ends, which lost 4 bases and 1 base, there was a span of 5 bases. The CDR3 region has the DNA TGTGCCAGCAGCTCTCTTTCCTACAATGAGCAGTTCTTC. This encodes CASSSLSYNEQFF. The entire variable domain, with the rest obtained from reference TRBV7-2 and TRBJ2-1, is as follows: GAGVSQSPSNKVTEKGKDVELRCDPISGHTALYWYRQSLGQGLEFLIYFQGNSAPDKSGLPSDRFSAERTGGSVSTLTIQRTQQEDSAVYLCASSSLSYNEQFFGPGTRLTVL.

This clone was recorded once. The chain uses TRBV2 and TRBJ1-3, with D hard to call. From germline, CDR1 is SNHLY and CDR2 FYNNEI. The V gene lost 5 bases and the J gene lost 2 bases, with 10 bases spanning the gap. This CDR3 has 14 residues. In DNA form, the CDR3 reads TGTGCCAGCAGTTACCGGACTACTGGAAACACCATATATTTT. It specifies CASSYRTTGNTIYF.

In its sample, this clone was seen once. DNA for the CDR3: TGCGCCAGCAGCTTGCGAACTAGCGGCTACGAGCAGTACTTC. This sequence encodes CASSLRTSGYEQYF. V is TRBV5-1 and J is TRBJ2-5; 8 bases align to TRBD2. The closer fit of TRBJ2-7 to the DNA end suggests the J call may be wrong. CDR3 length equals 14 residues. Per germline, CDR1 SGHRS and CDR2 YFSETQ.

This chain uses TRBV27 with TRBJ2-2; possibly TRBD1 for D (5 bases). The CDR3 has 17 residues. In germline, CDR1 is MNHEY, CDR2 SMNVEV (reference sequence). Trimming stripped 3 bases from V and 0 bases from J, with 14 bases between. The CDR3 sequence is CASSFRVQSPNTGELFF. DNA of the CDR3: TGTGCCAGCAGTTTCAGGGTACAGAGTCCGAACACCGGGGAGCTGTTTTTT.

V usage is TRBV5-5 and J usage is TRBJ2-5; 7 bases agree with TRBD1. The CDR3 loop spans 13 amino acids. Germline V lookup: CDR1 SGHKS, CDR2 YYEKEE (reference sequence). J was trimmed by 4 bases and V by 4 bases; bases with no gene match: 4. The CDR3, as DNA: TGTGCCAGCAGCCCGACAGGGATAGAGACCCAGTACTTC. It specifies CASSPTGIETQYF.

This clone came up once. This chain joins TRBV30 and TRBJ1-4; the D is unclear. Germline loops: CDR1 GTSNPN, CDR2 SVGIG (reference sequence). Trimming took off 5 bases at V and 4 bases at J, with 11 bases between the two ends. This CDR3 comprises 13 residues. The chain's CDR3 is CAWCAAFNEKLFF. The CDR3 region has the DNA TGTGCCTGGTGTGCAGCTTTTAATGAAAAACTGTTTTTT.

The rearrangement links TRBV28 to TRBJ2-7; TRBD2 might be the D (5 bases). Trimming cost V 6 bases and J 3 bases, with 15 bases left between them. This CDR3 is built from 14 residues. Germline assignment: CDR1 MDHEN and CDR2 SYDVKM. In nucleotides, the CDR3 is TGTGCCAGCAGGGAAAACCGGGAACACTACGAGCAGTACTTC. Translation gives CASRENREHYEQYF.

On this clone: Other DNA sequences of this sample code for an identical CDR3. The chain employs TRBV7-2 and TRBJ2-7; D may be TRBD1 (6 bases). Germline V gene sequence: CDR1 SGHTA, CDR2 FQGNSA. V lost 4 bases and J 2 bases, leaving 12 bases between the germline ends. The CDR3 has 14 residues. Here the CDR3 DNA reads TGTGCCAGCAGCTCCAGCACAGGGCCCTACGAGCAGTACTTC. This encodes CASSSSTGPYEQYF. The full variable domain, rest sourced from reference TRBV7-2 and TRBJ2-7, is GAGVSQSPSNKVTEKGKDVELRCDPISGHTALYWYRQSLGQGLEFLIYFQGNSAPDKSGLPSDRFSAERTGGSVSTLTIQRTQQEDSAVYLCASSSSTGPYEQYFGPGTRLTVT.

This clone was seen a handful of times. Different DNA sequences within this sample yield the same CDR3. The CDR3 sequence: CASSLQGFQETQYF. CDR3 DNA sequence: TGTGCCAGCAGTCTACAGGGATTCCAAGAGACCCAGTACTTC. The rearrangement joins TRBV2 to TRBJ2-5, with D perhaps matching TRBD1 (6 bases). Germline V lookup: CDR1 SNHLY, CDR2 FYNNEI. The CDR3 sequence is 14 residues long. V lost 5 bases to trimming and J lost 1 base, with 11 bases between them. The variable domain in full, with the rest retrieved from reference TRBV2 and TRBJ2-5, is EPEVTQTPSHQVTQMGQEVILRCVPISNHLYFYWYRQILGQKVEFLVSFYNNEISEKSEIFDDQFSVERPDGSNFTLKIRSTKLEDSAMYFCASSLQGFQETQYFGPGTRLLVL.

The chain links TRBV5-1 to TRBJ1-1; 7 positions agree with TRBD1. The trim removed 4 bases at V and 4 bases at J, leaving 10 bases unmatched. Germline assignment: CDR1 SGHRS and CDR2 YFSETQ. This CDR3 is 15 amino acids long. The CDR3 nucleotides read TGCGCCAGCAGCACCGGACAGGCTGGAGGCACTGAAGCTTTCTTT. Its translation is CASSTGQAGGTEAFF.

The J gene is TRBJ2-1, the V gene TRBV5-1, with 10 nucleotides matching TRBD1. CDR3 length: 18 amino acids. Germline V gives CDR1 SGHRS, CDR2 YFSETQ. The J segment lost 7 bases and the V segment lost 5 bases, leaving 18 bases of the junction unmatched. The CDR3, as DNA: TGCGCCAGCAGGCCTGCGGCCAGACAGGGGGCGTTATCGAATGAGCAGTTCTTC. This encodes CASRPAARQGALSNEQFF.

The chain couples TRBV11-3 to TRBJ2-7, with TRBD2 identical over 7 bases. The CDR3 is made up of 15 amino acids. Germline loops: CDR1 SGHNT, CDR2 YENEEA. V lost 1 base, J lost 4 bases, and 7 bases stayed unmatched. The CDR3 DNA follows: TGTGCCAGCAGCTTAGCCGGCGGGAGTAGTTACGAGCAGTACTTC. Its translation is CASSLAGGSSYEQYF.

This chain links TRBV11-2 with TRBJ2-5; 12 bases are a match to TRBD1. The germline V gene has CDR1 SGHAT and CDR2 FQNNGV. The ends lost 4 bases at V and 5 bases at J; junction bases unmatched: 14. The length of the CDR3 is 18 residues. CDR3 in DNA: TGTGCCAGCAGCTCGCAGCCCCCGGGACAGGGGGCTGGGGAGACCCAGTACTTC. Its translation is CASSSQPPGQGAGETQYF.

The V gene is TRBV4-1, the J gene TRBJ2-7; no reliable D call. The ends were cut back, 6 bases at V and 4 bases at J, with 13 bases in the middle. CDR3 size: 13 residues. In germline, CDR1 is MGHRA, CDR2 YSYEKL. Here the CDR3 reads CASSEYVSYEQYF. The CDR3 coding sequence is TGCGCCAGCAGTGAGTATGTATCTTACGAGCAGTACTTC.

This chain joins TRBV30 and TRBJ1-2; D is uncertain. CDR1 GTSNPN and CDR2 SVGIG come from the germline V gene (reference sequence). The CDR3 has 14 amino acids. Deletions cut 2 bases from V and 2 bases from J, with 12 bases between. CDR3 DNA sequence: TGTGCCTGGAGTACTACAGTGATGAACTATGGCTACACCTTC. It encodes CAWSTTVMNYGYTF.

V gene TRBV29-1 combines with J gene TRBJ2-7; 8 nucleotides line up with TRBD2. V shed 4 bases and J 5 bases; nucleotides not matched to a gene: 4. The CDR3 is 12 residues long. Germline V CDR1 and CDR2: SQVTM, ANQGSEA. CDR3 sequence (DNA): TGCAGCGTTGGGGTAGCGGGACACGAGCAGTACTTC. Protein: CSVGVAGHEQYF.

The J gene is TRBJ2-1, the V gene TRBV27, with D unclear. The CDR3 sequence is 13 residues long. V lost 2 bases and J 8 bases, leaving 10 bases between the germline ends. Germline V CDR1 and CDR2: MNHEY, SMNVEV (reference sequence). DNA for the CDR3: TGTGCCAGCAGTTTAAAGAGTGTAGATGAGCAGTTCTTC. Its protein is CASSLKSVDEQFF.

The gene calls are TRBV14 and TRBJ2-1; 10 nucleotides line up with TRBD2. The trim removed 2 bases at V and 8 bases at J, leaving 3 bases unmatched. The CDR3 sequence is 14 residues long. Per germline, CDR1 SGHDN and CDR2 FVKESK. The CDR3 bases are TGTGCCAGCAGCCAACTAGCGGGAGTGCATGAGCAGTTCTTC. It yields the protein CASSQLAGVHEQFF.

J is TRBJ2-7 and V is TRBV7-8, with a weak D call TRBD1 (6 bases). V was clipped by 6 bases and J by 6 bases, with 15 bases between them. This CDR3 comprises 13 residues. The germline CDR1 and CDR2 sequences are SGHVS and FQNEAQ. This CDR3 reads CASRTGQRGEQYF. CDR3 bases: TGTGCCAGCAGGACTGGACAGAGGGGCGAGCAGTACTTC.

The chain is built from TRBV11-2 and TRBJ1-2, with 8 bases aligning to TRBD1. V was clipped by 3 bases and J by 8 bases; unmatched bases: 8. CDR3 size: 14 residues. Per germline, CDR1 SGHAT and CDR2 FQNNGV. The CDR3 is CASSLGQAAGGYTF. The CDR3 DNA follows: TGTGCCAGCAGCTTGGGACAGGCCGCAGGCGGCTACACCTTC.

This clone is labeled medium-sized (0.01 to 0.1%). The chain is built from TRBV4-2 and TRBJ1-1; D call uncertain. Trimming shortened V by 0 bases and J by 8 bases, and 16 bases separated the two germline ends. The CDR3 sequence is 15 residues long. Germline V gives CDR1 LGHNA, CDR2 YNFKEQ. The CDR3 coding sequence is TGTGCCAGCAGCCAAGATGGTCCCATAAGATCCGAAGCTTTCTTT. Translation: CASSQDGPIRSEAFF.

V gene TRBV7-2 combines with J gene TRBJ1-1, with D possibly being TRBD1 (5 bases). Germline V lookup: CDR1 SGHTA, CDR2 FQGNSA. This CDR3 region has 15 residues. Trimming removed 6 bases at V and 4 bases at J, with 18 bases between. The CDR3 is CASRSEPGIPTEAFF. The CDR3 nucleotides read TGTGCCAGCAGGTCCGAGCCAGGGATTCCCACTGAAGCTTTCTTT.

The rearrangement uses TRBV10-2 and TRBJ2-5; D uncertain. The J call is uncertain, as TRBJ2-7 better fits the DNA end. There are 12 residues in the CDR3. Germline V gives CDR1 WSHSY, CDR2 SAAADI. CDR3 coding DNA: TGCGCCAGCAGTGCTTTAGCCACCGAGCAGTACTTC. Amino acids: CASSALATEQYF.